These 25 T cell receptor beta chains share one sample of origin, sequenced in a study of blood T cell repertoires in COVID-19. The table came from immunoSEQ multiplex PCR; TCRdb's copy has only in-frame clones and leaves some out. In the table there are about 73,000 clones, 83% of which are singletons. Input material: peripheral blood. The receptors here all came from a woman aged 55 to 70 with acute or convalescent COVID-19.

J is TRBJ2-5 and V is TRBV2, with 9 bases matching TRBD2. The germline CDR1 and CDR2 sequences are SNHLY and FYNNEI. With 6 bases clipped from V and 3 bases from J, the junction kept 2 bases outside the gene matches. This CDR3 is built from 13 residues. The CDR3: CASRGGGEETQYF. CDR3 nucleotides: TGTGCCAGCAGGGGCGGGGGGGAAGAGACCCAGTACTTC. Supplemented by reference TRBV2 and TRBJ2-5, the full variable domain reads EPEVTQTPSHQVTQMGQEVILRCVPISNHLYFYWYRQILGQKVEFLVSFYNNEISEKSEIFDDQFSVERPDGSNFTLKIRSTKLEDSAMYFCASRGGGEETQYFGPGTRLLVL.

V gene TRBV5-1 combines with J gene TRBJ1-2; 9 bases align to TRBD1. V trimming: 4 bases; J trimming: 7 bases; junction bases outside the gene matches: 11. Looked up from germline, CDR1 is SGHRS and CDR2 is YFSETQ. This CDR3 contains 15 residues. CDR3 amino acids: CASSTQGQGTSGYTF. In nucleotides, the CDR3 is TGCGCCAGCAGCACCCAGGGACAGGGCACTAGTGGCTACACCTTC.

This rearrangement joins TRBV4-1 to TRBJ2-7, with a possible D match to TRBD1 (6 bases). The length of the CDR3 is 14 residues. In germline, CDR1 is MGHRA, CDR2 YSYEKL. Trimming removed 0 bases from V and 2 bases from J, with 8 bases in between. The CDR3 protein is CASSQERTAYEQYF. CDR3 in DNA: TGCGCCAGCAGCCAAGAAAGGACAGCCTACGAGCAGTACTTC.

V usage is TRBV5-1 and J usage is TRBJ2-7; no reliable D call. The V gene's germline CDR1 is SGHRS and CDR2 YFSETQ. This CDR3 is 13 amino acids long. The V gene lost 3 bases and the J gene lost 1 base, with 8 bases spanning the gap. CDR3 residues: CASSSLESYEQYF. CDR3 sequence (DNA): TGCGCCAGCAGCTCCTTAGAGTCCTACGAGCAGTACTTC.

The chain carries TRBV6-6 and TRBJ1-5; 10 bases line up with TRBD1. CDR1 MNHNY and CDR2 SVGAGI come from the germline V gene (reference sequence). The CDR3 is made up of 16 amino acids. J gave up 0 bases and V 7 bases, and 6 bases lay outside the gene matches. The CDR3 nucleotides read TGTGCCAGCAATAAGAGGACAGGGGGTAGCAATCAGCCCCAGCATTTT. It specifies CASNKRTGGSNQPQHF.

This clone was detected a few times. The chain recombines TRBV12-3 or TRBV12-4 with TRBJ1-1; D possibly corresponds to TRBD1 (5 bases). V lost 4 bases to trimming and J lost 5 bases, with 11 bases between them. This CDR3 has 13 amino acids. The chain's CDR3 is CASSSQQDTEAFF. The CDR3 nucleotides read TGTGCCAGCAGTTCTCAACAGGATACTGAAGCTTTCTTT.

The J gene is TRBJ1-4, the V gene TRBV3-1 (or the pseudogene TRBV3-2); D unclear. In germline, CDR1 is LGHDT, CDR2 YNNKEL (reference sequence). This CDR3 region has 12 residues. V lost 8 bases, J lost 7 bases, and 11 bases lay in between. The CDR3 is CASAGFGEKLFF. The CDR3 nucleotides are TGTGCCAGCGCGGGGTTCGGTGAAAAACTGTTTTTT.

The rearrangement uses TRBV29-1 and TRBJ2-7, with D maybe TRBD1 (7 bases). Germline V CDR1 and CDR2: SQVTM, ANQGSEA. Trimming stripped 7 bases from V and 2 bases from J, with 12 bases between. This CDR3 is built from 12 residues. The CDR3 region is CSAGGQTYEQYF. CDR3 nucleotide sequence: TGCAGCGCCGGGGGACAGACCTACGAGCAGTACTTC.

V is TRBV6-1 and J is TRBJ1-1; TRBD1 might be the D (5 bases). With 9 bases removed from V and 0 bases from J, the gap between germline ends came to 14 bases. The CDR3 length is 14 residues. Germline lookup yields CDR1 MNHNS and CDR2 SASEGT. CDR3 sequence: CARPWGGMNTEAFF. As DNA, the CDR3 is TGTGCCAGACCCTGGGGGGGTATGAACACTGAAGCTTTCTTT.

This clone was counted between two and nine times. V is TRBV11-2 and J is TRBJ1-3; D is ambiguous. V was clipped by 5 bases and J by 0 bases, with 8 bases between them. Germline V gives CDR1 SGHAT, CDR2 FQNNGV. CDR3 length: 14 amino acids. CDR3 in amino acids: CASSQLSSGNTIYF. For the CDR3, the DNA is TGTGCCAGCAGCCAACTTAGCTCTGGAAACACCATATATTTT.

This rearrangement joins TRBV5-4 to TRBJ1-1, with TRBD1 as a possible D gene (6 bases). The length of the CDR3 is 15 residues. CDR1 is SGHNT and CDR2 is YYREEE in the germline V gene (reference sequence). With 0 bases removed from V and 5 bases from J, the gap between germline ends came to 14 bases. The CDR3 nucleotides are TGTGCCAGCAGCTTGGCCGGGGGGCAGGAGACTGAAGCTTTCTTT. Amino acid sequence: CASSLAGGQETEAFF.

This clone showed up just a few times. This chain connects TRBV3-1 (or the pseudogene TRBV3-2) to TRBJ2-3, with 11 nucleotides matching TRBD1. This CDR3 is built from 16 residues. V shed 0 bases and J 9 bases; nucleotides not matched to a gene: 8. In germline, CDR1 is LGHDT, CDR2 YNNKEL (reference sequence). CDR3 residues: CASSQDAGTGGGTQYF. The DNA of the CDR3 is TGTGCCAGCAGCCAAGATGCCGGGACAGGGGGAGGCACGCAGTATTTT.

CDR3 nucleotides: TGTGCCAGCAGAGGGACAGACGACTACGAGCAGTACTTC. Translating gives CASRGTDDYEQYF. The chain recombines TRBV6-5 with TRBJ2-7, with TRBD1 identical over 7 bases. CDR3 length: 13 residues. CDR1 is MNHEY, CDR2 SVGAGI, per germline. V shed 6 bases and J 3 bases; nucleotides not matched to a gene: 5.

There are many counts of this clone. The chain combines TRBV6-1 with TRBJ2-2, with D possibly matching TRBD1 (7 bases). The CDR3 spans 18 residues. The germline V gene encodes CDR1 MNHNS and CDR2 SASEGT. The V end lost 0 bases, the J end lost 3 bases, and 17 bases lay between the germline ends. The CDR3 DNA reads as TGTGCCAGCAGTGAAGCGGATGGTGGAGGGGGCGACACCGGGGAGCTGTTTTTT. Its translation is CASSEADGGGGDTGELFF.

V gene TRBV9 combines with J gene TRBJ2-5; 8 bases match TRBD2. V dropped 4 bases and J dropped 5; count of bases not matched to a gene: 7. This CDR3 has 14 residues. Germline lookup yields CDR1 SGDLS and CDR2 YYNGEE. CDR3 region: CASSPGGPGETQYF. As DNA, the CDR3 is TGTGCCAGCAGCCCGGGGGGGCCTGGGGAGACCCAGTACTTC.

V and J are TRBV6-5 and TRBJ1-5; TRBD1 matches at 7 bases. The CDR3 is made up of 13 amino acids. Unmatched junction bases numbered 2, after V lost 4 bases and J lost 5 bases. Germline CDR1 is MNHEY and CDR2 is SVGAGI. The CDR3 loop reads CASSSDRYQPQHF. DNA of the CDR3: TGTGCCAGCAGTTCGGACAGGTATCAGCCCCAGCATTTT.

The chain has TRBV5-1 and TRBJ1-6; 7 nucleotides agree with TRBD1. CDR1 is SGHRS and CDR2 is YFSETQ in the germline V gene. CDR3 size: 15 residues. V was clipped by 5 bases and J by 4 bases; unmatched bases: 6. For the CDR3, the DNA is TGCGCCAGCAGGGACAGGACGACGTATAATTCACCCCTCCACTTT. Amino acids: CASRDRTTYNSPLHF.

The CDR3 region is CASKADTSTDTQYF. DNA for the CDR3: TGTGCCAGCAAGGCGGATACTAGCACAGATACGCAGTATTTT. The chain is built from TRBV6-5 and TRBJ2-3; no clear D. The V end lost 7 bases, the J end lost 0 bases, and 11 bases lay between the germline ends. The germline gives CDR1 MNHEY, CDR2 SVGAGI. The CDR3 is 14 residues long.

The chain recombines TRBV19 with TRBJ1-2; TRBD1 is a possible D gene (6 bases). Germline V CDR1 and CDR2: LNHDA, SQIVND (reference sequence). CDR3 size: 14 residues. V lost 6 bases and J 9 bases, leaving 20 bases between the germline ends. The CDR3 is CASSKGAGADSYTF. In DNA form, the CDR3 reads TGTGCCAGTAGCAAGGGCGCAGGGGCTGACAGCTACACCTTC. Full variable domain (remainder filled in from reference TRBV19 and TRBJ1-2): DGGITQSPKYLFRKEGQNVTLSCEQNLNHDAMYWYRQDPGQGLRLIYYSQIVNDFQKGDIAEGYSVSREKKESFPLTVTSAQKNPTAFYLCASSKGAGADSYTFGSGTRLTVV.

This sequence joins TRBV9 and TRBJ1-1; 8 positions agree with TRBD1. CDR3 length: 14 residues. CDR1 is SGDLS and CDR2 is YYNGEE in the germline V gene. V shed 4 bases, J shed 4 bases, and the junction held 6 bases outside the gene matches. The CDR3 DNA is TGTGCCAGCAGCCTCCATGGACAGGGCACTGAAGCTTTCTTT. Translated: CASSLHGQGTEAFF. The variable domain in full, with the rest retrieved from reference TRBV9 and TRBJ1-1, is DSGVTQTPKHLITATGQRVTLRCSPRSGDLSVYWYQQSLDQGLQFLIQYYNGEERAKGNILERFSAQQFPDLHSELNLSSLELGDSALYFCASSLHGQGTEAFFGQGTRLTVV.

The rearrangement uses TRBV29-1 and TRBJ1-2; D ambiguous. CDR3 length: 12 residues. V was shortened by 3 bases and J by 5 bases, with 10 bases between the two germline ends. CDR1 is SQVTM, CDR2 ANQGSEA, per germline. The CDR3 spells CSVDAPRYGYTF. The CDR3 DNA reads TGCAGCGTTGATGCCCCGAGGTATGGCTACACCTTC.

The rearrangement joins TRBV12-2 to TRBJ2-3; TRBD1, the table's D call, was not compared with the DNA. TRBV12-2 is deemed a pseudogene. This CDR3 is 19 amino acids long. In DNA form, the CDR3 reads TGTGCAAGTCGCTTAGCGACAATAGGCCGGTTTCTTAGCACAGATACGCAGTATTTT. Its translation: CASRLATIGRFLSTDTQYF.

The rearrangement joins TRBV5-1 to TRBJ1-4; TRBD1 matches 11 bases. Germline-derived CDR1 and CDR2 are SGHRS and YFSETQ. The V segment lost 4 bases and the J segment 7 bases; nucleotides outside the gene matches: 9. There are 16 residues in the CDR3. CDR3 sequence: CASSLGYGTGGEKLFF. The CDR3 DNA sequence: TGCGCCAGCAGCCTTGGATACGGGACAGGGGGTGAAAAACTGTTTTTT.

The chain couples TRBV19 to TRBJ1-5; 10 bases align to TRBD1. V shed 8 bases, J shed 2 bases, and the junction held 9 bases outside the gene matches. The CDR3 extends over 16 amino acids. Germline V gene sequence: CDR1 LNHDA, CDR2 SQIVND (reference sequence). CDR3 loop: CASRDRGKGGNQPQHF. The DNA of the CDR3 is TGTGCCAGTCGGGACAGGGGAAAGGGCGGCAATCAGCCCCAGCATTTT.

This chain uses TRBV18 with TRBJ2-7; 9 nucleotides line up with TRBD1. Germline trimming cut 6 bases from V and 5 bases from J; bases unmatched to any gene: 8. CDR3 length equals 14 residues. From germline, CDR1 is KGHSH and CDR2 LQKENI. The CDR3 sequence is CASSPAQGAHEQYF. The CDR3 bases are TGTGCCAGCTCTCCTGCACAGGGGGCCCACGAGCAGTACTTC.